Each of the 26 T cell receptor beta chains below was sequenced from the same sample in a study of shared clonotypes between healthy human individuals. Here immunoSEQ multiplex PCR was the method, and the copy in TCRdb shows in-frame clones only, minus some. The sample has about 490,000 clones; about 72% are singletons. Sequencing input: PBMCs. The receptors derive from a middle-aged woman in good health. Some clones in this sample may be carry-over from other donors' samples.

This sequence joins TRBV5-4 and TRBJ1-2; D unresolved. Germline CDR1 and CDR2: SGHNT and YYREEE (reference sequence). V was shortened by 10 bases and J by 0 bases, with 19 bases between the two germline ends. The CDR3 runs 15 residues. The DNA for the CDR3 is TGTGCCGGAAGGAATTACACGGGAACTAACTATGGCTACACCTTC. Translated, it gives CAGRNYTGTNYGYTF.

Turning to this clone: The sample has other DNA sequences that encode this CDR3 too. The chain joins TRBV7-8 to TRBJ2-7; 8 nucleotides line up with TRBD1. The CDR3 consists of 15 residues. V lost 1 base and J lost 4; bases outside the gene matches: 6. The germline V gene has CDR1 SGHVS and CDR2 FQNEAQ. The CDR3 protein is CASSLVAGGSYEQYF. CDR3 DNA sequence: TGTGCCAGCAGCTTAGTAGCAGGGGGCAGTTACGAGCAGTACTTC.

V and J are TRBV7-2 and TRBJ2-3; D might be TRBD2 (6 bases). Germline lookup yields CDR1 SGHTA and CDR2 FQGNSA. The CDR3 is made up of 15 amino acids. Trimming pared 6 bases from V and 2 bases from J, leaving 15 bases between. CDR3 protein: CASSPQVGLTDTQYF. The DNA of the CDR3 is TGTGCCAGCAGTCCCCAGGTGGGACTCACAGATACGCAGTATTTT.

The V gene is TRBV28, the J gene TRBJ2-7; 8 nucleotides match TRBD2. This CDR3 region has 15 residues. The ends lost 9 bases at V and 5 bases at J; junction bases unmatched: 15. From germline, CDR1 is MDHEN and CDR2 SYDVKM. The CDR3 DNA reads as TGTGCCAGTAGGGGGGCCAGCGGGAGTCCCCACGAGCAGTACTTC. Its protein is CASRGASGSPHEQYF.

The chain has TRBV7-9 and TRBJ2-7, with 7 bases matching TRBD1. Germline V lookup: CDR1 SEHNR, CDR2 FQNEAQ (reference sequence). Unmatched junction bases numbered 11, after V lost 6 bases and J lost 6 bases. CDR3 length: 14 residues. CDR3 region: CASSATGTVPEQYF. The CDR3 DNA follows: TGTGCCAGCAGTGCAACGGGGACAGTTCCCGAGCAGTACTTC.

The count of this clone is one. The chain carries TRBV28 and TRBJ1-1; possibly TRBD1 for D (6 bases). In germline, CDR1 is MDHEN, CDR2 SYDVKM. V dropped 6 bases and J dropped 1 base, with 24 bases sitting between them. The CDR3 sequence is 18 residues long. Here the CDR3 DNA reads TGTGCCAGCAGGTCCACTATAATGACAGGCACGCGGAACACTGAAGCTTTCTTT. Translated, it gives CASRSTIMTGTRNTEAFF.

This clone was seen many times. This sample also contains other DNA sequences that code for the same CDR3. This rearrangement joins TRBV9 to TRBJ2-7; 9 positions match TRBD2. The germline gives CDR1 SGDLS, CDR2 YYNGEE. The CDR3 has 15 amino acids. The V gene end was trimmed by 0 bases and the J gene end by 2 bases; junction bases not matched to a gene: 3. CDR3 DNA: TGTGCCAGCAGCGTAGGGGCTAGCGGGGCCTACGAGCAGTACTTC. Translated, it gives CASSVGASGAYEQYF.

Details on this clone: The junction differs from germline at one of its ends, possibly a read error. The genes are TRBV5-1 and TRBJ2-1, with D possibly being TRBD2 (6 bases). Germline V gives CDR1 SGHRS, CDR2 YFSETQ. This CDR3 region has 15 residues. DNA of the CDR3: TGCGCCAGCAACTTGGAGGGAGGACGCCTCAATGAGCAGTTCTTC. It specifies CASNLEGGRLNEQFF. The full variable domain, in which reference TRBV5-1 and TRBJ2-1 provide the parts outside the CDR3, is KAGVTQTPRYLIKTRGQQVTLSCSPISGHRSVSWYQQTPGQGLQFLFEYFSETQRNKGNFPGRFSGRQFSNSRSEMNVSTLELGDSALYLCASNLEGGRLNEQFFGPGTRLTVL.

Written as DNA, the CDR3 is TGCAGTGTAGCTAGCAACACTGAAGCTTTCTTT. Encoded protein: CSVASNTEAFF. V gene TRBV20-1 combines with J gene TRBJ1-1, with D unresolved. The germline gives CDR1 DFQATT, CDR2 SNEGSKA (reference sequence). The germline V and J ends were trimmed by 7 bases and 2 bases, with 8 bases remaining between them. The CDR3 is 11 amino acids.

This chain joins TRBV9 and TRBJ2-2; perhaps TRBD2 as D (5 bases). The length of the CDR3 is 18 residues. V lost 0 bases and J lost 5, with 20 bases in between. Germline loops: CDR1 SGDLS, CDR2 YYNGEE. For the CDR3, the DNA is TGTGCCAGCAGCGTAGGGGAGAACCTGCTTAAGGGAACCGGGGAGCTGTTTTTT. Protein: CASSVGENLLKGTGELFF. Drawing the rest from reference TRBV9 and TRBJ2-2, the complete variable domain is DSGVTQTPKHLITATGQRVTLRCSPRSGDLSVYWYQQSLDQGLQFLIQYYNGEERAKGNILERFSAQQFPDLHSELNLSSLELGDSALYFCASSVGENLLKGTGELFFGEGSRLTVL.

Only one count was recorded for this clone. The genes are TRBV7-2 and TRBJ2-3, with D hard to call. CDR3 size: 15 residues. Germline V lookup: CDR1 SGHTA, CDR2 FQGNSA. V was trimmed by 1 base and J by 3 bases, leaving 11 bases between them. The CDR3 loop reads CASSLGGYETDTQYF. The CDR3 region has the DNA TGTGCCAGCAGCTTAGGGGGATACGAAACAGATACGCAGTATTTT.

The chain joins TRBV5-1 to TRBJ2-7; D gene ambiguous. From germline, CDR1 is SGHRS and CDR2 YFSETQ. Between the trimmed V and J ends, which lost 5 bases and 1 base, there was a span of 7 bases. The CDR3 sequence is 12 residues long. CDR3 nucleotides: TGCGCCAGCAGTGATACATCCTACGAGCAGTACTTC. Its translation: CASSDTSYEQYF.

The chain employs TRBV7-2 and TRBJ1-4; the D is unclear. There are 14 residues in the CDR3. V was shortened by 8 bases and J by 0 bases, with 10 bases between the two germline ends. Germline lookup yields CDR1 SGHTA and CDR2 FQGNSA. CDR3 in DNA: TGTGCCAGCCGGCTGAGCCCAACTAATGAAAAACTGTTTTTT. Amino acids: CASRLSPTNEKLFF.

V usage is TRBV18 and J usage is TRBJ2-7, with 12 bases lining up with TRBD2. The V gene's germline CDR1 is KGHSH and CDR2 LQKENI. The CDR3 consists of 17 residues. V lost 3 bases to trimming and J lost 1 base; unmatched junction nucleotides: 7. In DNA, the CDR3 is TGTGCCAGCTCACCCCGGACTAGCGGGATCTTGTCCTACGAGCAGTACTTC. This encodes CASSPRTSGILSYEQYF.

The chain couples TRBV5-1 to TRBJ2-7, with D possibly TRBD2 on 5 matching bases. There are 14 residues in the CDR3. Trimming pared 4 bases from V and 0 bases from J, leaving 11 bases between. Germline loops: CDR1 SGHRS, CDR2 YFSETQ. Written as DNA, the CDR3 is TGCGCCAGCAGCCCCGGACTGCCCTCCTACGAGCAGTACTTC. This sequence encodes CASSPGLPSYEQYF. Full variable domain (outside the CDR3, taken from reference TRBV5-1 and TRBJ2-7): KAGVTQTPRYLIKTRGQQVTLSCSPISGHRSVSWYQQTPGQGLQFLFEYFSETQRNKGNFPGRFSGRQFSNSRSEMNVSTLELGDSALYLCASSPGLPSYEQYFGPGTRLTVT.

This clone showed up many times. The V gene is TRBV13, the J gene TRBJ2-5, with 10 bases lining up with TRBD1. V lost 4 bases and J lost 4; bases outside the gene matches: 9. Germline V gene data show CDR1 as PRHDT and CDR2 as FYEKMQ (reference sequence). The CDR3 runs to 16 residues. In DNA, the CDR3 is TGTGCCAGCAGCTCCCACCGGGACAGGGGCAGAGAGACCCAGTACTTC. Its translation is CASSSHRDRGRETQYF. The full variable domain, its missing parts supplied by reference TRBV13 and TRBJ2-5, is AAGVIQSPRHLIKEKRETATLKCYPIPRHDTVYWYQQGPGQDPQFLISFYEKMQSDKGSIPDRFSAQQFSDYHSELNMSSLELGDSALYFCASSSHRDRGRETQYFGPGTRLLVL.

This chain connects TRBV5-1 to TRBJ2-7; D is tentatively TRBD1 or TRBD2 (5 bases each). Germline-derived CDR1 and CDR2 are SGHRS and YFSETQ. V was cut by 4 bases and J by 1 base, with 12 bases left in between. This CDR3 spans 14 amino acids. CDR3 DNA: TGCGCCAGCAGCAAGGGGACGGATTCCTACGAGCAGTACTTC. Its translation is CASSKGTDSYEQYF.

This clone was observed once. The rearrangement links TRBV2 to TRBJ2-1; 7 bases are shared with TRBD2. The CDR3 runs 12 residues. The germline V gene encodes CDR1 SNHLY and CDR2 FYNNEI. The trim removed 2 bases at V and 16 bases at J, leaving 8 bases unmatched. The CDR3 is CASSESGRAGFF. The CDR3 DNA reads as TGTGCCAGCAGTGAAAGTGGGAGGGCCGGATTCTTC.

This clone showed up just once. The chain links TRBV28 to TRBJ1-1, with a possible D match to TRBD1 (6 bases). This CDR3 region has 14 residues. Germline V lookup: CDR1 MDHEN, CDR2 SYDVKM. Trimming stripped 6 bases from V and 5 bases from J, with 16 bases between. The CDR3 is CASRGAGGQTEAFF. CDR3 bases: TGTGCCAGCAGGGGTGCCGGGGGACAAACTGAAGCTTTCTTT.

This clone was observed a handful of times. The chain links TRBV5-1 to TRBJ2-7; D gene ambiguous. The CDR3 extends over 13 amino acids. V shed 0 bases and J shed 6 bases, with 10 bases lying between them. Per the germline V gene, CDR1 is SGHRS and CDR2 is YFSETQ. This chain's CDR3 is CASSLGLKGEQYF. CDR3 nucleotide sequence: TGCGCCAGCAGCTTGGGCCTAAAGGGCGAGCAGTACTTC.

The chain uses TRBV30 and TRBJ1-3; TRBD1 agrees at 9 bases. Germline loops: CDR1 GTSNPN, CDR2 SVGIG (reference sequence). The CDR3 sequence is 14 residues long. The V and J ends lost 6 bases and 8 bases, in that order; junction bases with no gene match: 11. The CDR3 DNA sequence: TGTGCCTGCCCCGGGGTACAGGGGGCGGACACCATATATTTT. It yields the protein CACPGVQGADTIYF.

This clone was observed a handful of times. This chain connects TRBV5-1 to TRBJ1-5, with unresolved D. V lost 0 bases and J 6 bases, leaving 16 bases between the germline ends. The CDR3 runs 16 residues. Germline V gene data show CDR1 as SGHRS and CDR2 as YFSETQ. CDR3 amino acids: CASSLGLGEGSQPQHF. In nucleotides, the CDR3 is TGCGCCAGCAGCTTGGGCCTCGGGGAGGGCAGTCAGCCCCAGCATTTT. Combining the CDR3 with reference TRBV5-1 and TRBJ1-5 gives the whole variable domain KAGVTQTPRYLIKTRGQQVTLSCSPISGHRSVSWYQQTPGQGLQFLFEYFSETQRNKGNFPGRFSGRQFSNSRSEMNVSTLELGDSALYLCASSLGLGEGSQPQHFGDGTRLSIL.

Ten or more counts support this clone. This chain joins TRBV4-2 and TRBJ2-5; D may be TRBD2 (5 bases). Germline loops: CDR1 LGHNA, CDR2 YNFKEQ. The CDR3 is 15 residues long. V was shortened by 4 bases and J by 4 bases, with 16 bases between the two germline ends. CDR3 protein: CASSLDFKPAETQYF. CDR3 bases: TGTGCCAGCAGCCTGGACTTCAAACCTGCAGAGACCCAGTACTTC.

The chain uses TRBV4-3 and TRBJ1-4, with 7 bases lining up with TRBD1. The CDR3 contains 15 residues. Per the germline V gene, CDR1 is LGHNA and CDR2 is YSLEER. V lost 1 base to trimming and J lost 6 bases; unmatched junction nucleotides: 5. CDR3 nucleotides: TGCGCCAGCAGCCAAGGAGGGACAGTGTATGAAAAACTGTTTTTT. Protein: CASSQGGTVYEKLFF.

The chain uses TRBV6-6 and TRBJ1-1; maybe TRBD1 (6 bases). The CDR3 loop spans 16 amino acids. Germline lookup yields CDR1 MNHNY and CDR2 SVGAGI (reference sequence). V gave up 5 bases and J gave up 0 bases, with 16 bases separating them. As DNA, the CDR3 is TGTGCCAGCAGTCGCTCGACAGGACACATGAACACTGAAGCTTTCTTT. Translating it yields CASSRSTGHMNTEAFF.

The rearrangement links TRBV7-9 to TRBJ2-7; TRBD1 is a possible D gene (6 bases). Germline values: CDR1 SEHNR, CDR2 FQNEAQ (reference sequence). The CDR3 is 17 amino acids. V shed 6 bases and J shed 3 bases, with 24 bases lying between them. DNA for the CDR3: TGTGCCAGCAGTTCCATTTCAGGTCGGACAGACAACTACGAGCAGTACTTC. This encodes CASSSISGRTDNYEQYF.